The 20 T cell receptor beta chains below come from one sample, sequenced in a study of cytomegalovirus exposure and HLA in healthy donors. PCR primers comprised 60 Vbeta and 13 Jbeta primers. The data were produced by immunoSEQ multiplex PCR, yet TCRdb's version contains in-frame clones alone and is incomplete. The sample lists 110,000 or so clones, approximately 71% occurring once. Sequencing was performed on PBMCs. The origin of the receptors is a middle-aged man in good health and CMV-seronegative.

The V and J genes are TRBV7-6 and TRBJ2-1; 11 positions agree with TRBD1. Germline lookup yields CDR1 SGHVS and CDR2 FNYEAQ. V lost 5 bases, J lost 2 bases, and 14 bases stayed unmatched. The length of the CDR3 is 19 residues. The CDR3 region is CASSARDRGSLYTYNEQFF. The CDR3 DNA reads as TGTGCCAGCAGCGCCCGGGACAGGGGGTCCCTATACACCTACAATGAGCAGTTCTTC.

The CDR3 DNA is TGTGCCAGCAGTGAAGTCTCCGGTAGCGGAGGGGAGACCCAGTACTTC. This gives the protein CASSEVSGSGGETQYF. The chain joins TRBV6-1 to TRBJ2-5; possible D gene TRBD2, 6 bases. CDR3 size: 16 residues. Germline lookup yields CDR1 MNHNS and CDR2 SASEGT. With 1 base removed from V and 5 bases from J, the gap between germline ends came to 17 bases.

This chain links TRBV5-6 with TRBJ2-7, with a tentative D call TRBD2 (5 bases). The CDR3 sequence is 16 residues long. The V and J ends lost 1 base and 6 bases respectively, with 20 bases between them. CDR1 and CDR2 from the germline V gene are SGHDT and YYEEEE. The CDR3 nucleotides read TGTGCCAGCAGCTTGAGTGTGGCCCCCGACTATGGCGAGCAGTACTTC. It translates to CASSLSVAPDYGEQYF.

About this clone itself: Sequence at one end of the junction differs from germline and may be a read error. The rearrangement joins TRBV4-1 to TRBJ2-2, with D maybe TRBD2 (5 bases). The CDR3 sequence is 14 residues long. Germline CDR1 and CDR2: MGHRA and YSYEKL. The CDR3 nucleotides read TGCGCCAGCAGCCAAGCTACTAACACCGGGGAGCTGCTTTTT. It yields the protein CASSQATNTGELLF.

This clone was detected once. V gene TRBV14 combines with J gene TRBJ2-7; no clear D gene. V lost 2 bases to trimming and J lost 3 bases, with 14 bases between them. CDR1 is SGHDN and CDR2 is FVKESK in the germline V gene. The CDR3 has 15 residues. The CDR3 DNA is TGTGCCAGCAGCCAATCGGGTTCTAGTTACTACGAGCAGTACTTC. Translation gives CASSQSGSSYYEQYF.

V and J are TRBV9 and TRBJ1-5, with D possibly matching TRBD1 (5 bases). The germline V gene encodes CDR1 SGDLS and CDR2 YYNGEE. The CDR3 is made up of 15 amino acids. V was trimmed by 3 bases and J by 1 base, leaving 11 bases between them. The CDR3 bases are TGTGCCAGCAGCGCCGGGGGGGTAAGCAATCAGCCCCAGCATTTT. It codes for CASSAGGVSNQPQHF.

CDR3 DNA: TGCAGTGGACTAGCACTTGACGAGCAGTACTTC. Its protein is CSGLALDEQYF. The chain has TRBV20-1 and TRBJ2-7; the match to TRBD2 covers 7 bases. Per the germline V gene, CDR1 is DFQATT and CDR2 is SNEGSKA (reference sequence). V shed 7 bases and J 5 bases; nucleotides not matched to a gene: 5. CDR3 length: 11 residues.

V and J are TRBV4-3 and TRBJ2-1, with 8 bases that match TRBD2. After removal of 3 bases from V and 8 bases from J, the junction contained 15 bases not matched to a gene. This CDR3 comprises 17 residues. The germline V gene encodes CDR1 LGHNA and CDR2 YSLEER. DNA of the CDR3: TGCGCCAGCAGCCAGGGCCTGGGTGGCGGGGGGCCCGATGAGCAGTTCTTC. Translating it yields CASSQGLGGGGPDEQFF.

This rearrangement joins TRBV14 to TRBJ1-6, with unresolved D. From germline, CDR1 is SGHDN and CDR2 FVKESK. There are 13 residues in the CDR3. V was cut by 5 bases and J by 4 bases, with 6 bases left in between. The DNA for the CDR3 is TGTGCCAGCAGCGGCCTTTATAATTCACCCCTCCACTTT. It codes for CASSGLYNSPLHF.

The J gene is TRBJ2-2, the V gene TRBV5-1, with D possibly being TRBD2 (5 bases). The CDR3 is made up of 17 amino acids. Trimming stripped 7 bases from V and 3 bases from J, with 22 bases between. The V gene's germline CDR1 is SGHRS and CDR2 YFSETQ. Written as DNA, the CDR3 is TGCGCCAGCCGCTCCGCCCCGCGACGGGAATACACCGGGGAGCTGTTTTTT. Amino acids: CASRSAPRREYTGELFF.

The rearrangement links TRBV7-8 to TRBJ1-2; maybe TRBD1 (5 bases). Trimming cost V 5 bases and J 1 base, with 8 bases left between them. The CDR3 has 13 amino acids. The germline V gene has CDR1 SGHVS and CDR2 FQNEAQ. Here the CDR3 DNA reads TGTGCCAGCAGCGCCCAGGGTAACTATGGCTACACCTTC. Protein product: CASSAQGNYGYTF.

The V and J genes are TRBV5-5 and TRBJ1-4; TRBD1 matches at 9 bases. The germline V gene encodes CDR1 SGHKS and CDR2 YYEKEE (reference sequence). V was clipped by 4 bases and J by 8 bases; unmatched bases: 9. This CDR3 has 15 amino acids. The CDR3 DNA is TGTGCCAGCAGCGGGACAGGGAGTCGGGAGGAAAAACTGTTTTTT. This gives the protein CASSGTGSREEKLFF.

This rearrangement joins TRBV19 to TRBJ2-1; D is possibly TRBD1 (5 bases). The CDR3 length is 11 residues. Germline V lookup: CDR1 LNHDA, CDR2 SQIVND (reference sequence). The V end lost 7 bases, the J end lost 9 bases, and 10 bases lay between the germline ends. CDR3 DNA: TGTGCCAGTACCTTAGGGGCTGAGCAGTTCTTC. Its protein product is CASTLGAEQFF.

The J gene is TRBJ2-2, the V gene TRBV25-1; 8 bases align to TRBD2. CDR1 MGHDK and CDR2 SYGVNS come from the germline V gene. V dropped 6 bases and J dropped 4; count of bases not matched to a gene: 10. This CDR3 region has 16 residues. CDR3 coding DNA: TGTGCCAGCAGCCCCGCGGCGGGGGGCATCACCGGGGAGCTGTTTTTT. Translating it yields CASSPAAGGITGELFF.

The J gene is TRBJ1-4, the V gene TRBV6-6; 11 bases agree with TRBD1. The V and J ends lost 2 bases and 7 bases, in that order; junction bases with no gene match: 3. The CDR3 covers 15 residues. Germline CDR1 MNHNY, CDR2 SVGAGI (reference sequence). The CDR3 region is CASSYVGQGGEKLFF. The CDR3 DNA follows: TGTGCCAGCAGTTACGTGGGACAGGGGGGTGAAAAACTGTTTTTT.

This clone was seen a handful of times. This chain uses TRBV11-2 with TRBJ2-3; 7 bases agree with TRBD2. CDR3 length: 16 amino acids. Germline V gene lookup returns CDR1 SGHAT and CDR2 FQNNGV. V gave up 1 base and J gave up 4 bases; unmatched junction bases: 8. Written as DNA, the CDR3 is TGTGCCAGCAGCTTAGGGGCGGGGGTTCGGTCAGATACGCAGTATTTT. The encoded protein is CASSLGAGVRSDTQYF.

This clone was seen once. This chain connects TRBV19 to TRBJ2-6; TRBD1 aligns across 9 bases. The germline V gene encodes CDR1 LNHDA and CDR2 SQIVND (reference sequence). V was clipped by 5 bases and J by 1 base; unmatched bases: 9. The CDR3 has 18 amino acids. The CDR3 DNA sequence: TGTGCCAGTAGTTCCTATGGGACAGGGCAGTCTGGGGCCAACGTCCTGACTTTC. This codes for CASSSYGTGQSGANVLTF.

This sequence joins TRBV6-6 and TRBJ1-1; 8 bases match TRBD1. The trim removed 6 bases at V and 5 bases at J, leaving 8 bases unmatched. This CDR3 spans 14 amino acids. Germline CDR1 and CDR2: MNHNY and SVGAGI (reference sequence). CDR3 amino acids: CASSPGQGRTEAFF. The CDR3 DNA reads TGTGCCAGCAGCCCTGGACAGGGTCGAACTGAAGCTTTCTTT.

This clone was counted only a few times. The chain uses TRBV15 and TRBJ2-1; 14 bases are a match to TRBD2. The V gene's germline CDR1 is LNHNV and CDR2 YYDKDF (reference sequence). This CDR3 has 16 residues. V lost 5 bases, J lost 5 bases, and 5 bases stayed unmatched. The CDR3 DNA sequence: TGTGCCACCAGCCCAGAGACTAGCGGGGGGGACAATGAGCAGTTCTTC. Translated, it gives CATSPETSGGDNEQFF.

The V gene is TRBV5-1, the J gene TRBJ2-7; 9 bases match TRBD1. V shed 5 bases, J shed 6 bases, and the junction held 9 bases outside the gene matches. The CDR3 runs 14 residues. Germline CDR1 SGHRS, CDR2 YFSETQ. Here the CDR3 reads CASSPPGTGCEQYF. Here the CDR3 DNA reads TGCGCCAGCAGTCCCCCGGGGACAGGGTGCGAGCAGTACTTC.